One TCR beta chain is described in this entry. As originally analysed: Cell counts per sample came from amplifying reference gene primers. Only in-frame clones appear in the TCRdb table, and some are missing; sequencing was by immunoSEQ multiplex PCR. V and J calls and clone size come straight from that table; D and trimming were deduced from the DNA. Among hundreds of thousands of clones listed, roughly 84% were seen once. Germline lookup yields CDR1 SGHNT and CDR2 YYREEE (reference sequence). CDR3 length equals 14 residues. Trimming removed 4 bases at V and 0 bases at J, with 10 bases between. This sample is drawn from a study of blood T cell repertoires in COVID-19. For the study at large: Collection of acute and convalescent COVID-19 samples took place in the United States, Italy and Spain.

Grouping used clinical history reported by participants in a survey and questionnaire. Either two negative PCRs, clearance, or symptom resolution qualified Cohort 3 donors as recovered. The material sequenced was PBMCs or T cells enriched from blood (not recorded which). The chain is built from TRBV5-4 and TRBJ1-2, with D possibly being TRBD1 (6 bases). The clonotype was recovered from a woman aged 30 to 39 who had recovered from COVID-19. The CDR3 DNA is TGTGCCAGCAGCAGAGACAGGCCTAACTATGGCTACACCTTC. This codes for CASSRDRPNYGYTF.